In this sample, the clone carrying this TCR beta chain turned up many times. This specimen belongs to a study of T-cell reconstitution after alpha-beta-depleted transplantation in children. V was cut by 3 bases and J by 2 bases, with 7 bases left in between. This CDR3 is built from 13 residues. Germline values: CDR1 SGHTA, CDR2 FQGNSA. Researchers prepared the TCRbeta library using unique molecular identifiers, the study reports. Each CDR3 protein is one row after TCRdb ran MiXCR on the PCR reads. The data contain roughly 300,000 distinct CDR3 sequences, 9.5% to 13% of them seen just once; the ten biggest clones take up about 25%.

The sequence derives from a male patient between 2 and 15 years old who had a stem cell transplant for chronic granulomatous disease, so the T cells may come from the graft donor. Specimen: peripheral blood, collected 180 days after TCRalphabeta/CD19-depleted stem cell transplant. The gene calls are TRBV7-2 and TRBJ1-1, with D unclear. The CDR3 DNA follows: TGTGCCAGCAGCTTTACACAAAACACTGAAGCTTTCTTT. Translated, it gives CASSFTQNTEAFF.